The rows below give T cell receptor beta chains drawn from one sample of a study of control samples from healthy donors and cancer patients. Some clones are missing from TCRdb's copy, which holds only in-frame ones; the method was immunoSEQ multiplex PCR. This repertoire shows tens of thousands of clones, about 91% found once; its top ten account for approximately 7%. The sequenced sample was blood. All receptors come from a man between 45 and 60 years old in good health. CDR3s include the opening cysteine and the closing phenylalanine or tryptophan. D genes are given only for firm matches. The size entry is marked missing in some rows and otherwise reads once, few, many or a size class.

abundance,v_gene,j_gene,d_gene,CDR3aa,CDR3nt
NA,TRBV27,TRBJ1-6,NA,CASKGGANSPLHF,TGTGCCAGCAAGGGGGGGGCTAATTCACCCCTCCACTTT
NA,TRBV18,TRBJ1-3,NA,CASSPDRAGNTIYF,TGTGCCAGCTCCCCCGACAGAGCTGGAAACACCATATATTTT
NA,TRBV7-2,TRBJ1-3,NA,CASSLRTIELPTQGNTIYF,TGTGCCAGCAGCTTAAGGACGATAGAACTTCCCACGCAGGGAAACACCATATATTTT
NA,TRBV5-1,TRBJ2-7,NA,CASSLGSAIVSSYEQYF,TGCGCCAGCAGCTTGGGGTCGGCCATCGTTTCCTCCTACGAGCAGTACTTC
NA,TRBV21-1,TRBJ1-2,NA,CASSKSCTLGFVDGYTF,TGTGCCAGCAGCAAATCCTGCACACTAGGTTTTGTCGATGGCTACACCTTC
NA,TRBV2,TRBJ2-3,TRBD2,CASSERTSGTRTDTQYF,TGTGCCAGCAGTGAAAGGACTAGCGGGACCCGCACAGATACGCAGTATTTT
NA,TRBV7-9,TRBJ2-5,TRBD2,CASSKGLTSRETQYF,TGTGCCAGCAGCAAGGGACTAACAAGCCGGGAGACCCAGTACTTC
few,TRBV9,TRBJ2-1,TRBD1,CASSVEGGARNEQFF,TGTGCCAGCAGCGTAGAAGGGGGCGCTCGCAATGAGCAGTTCTTC
few,TRBV19,TRBJ2-3,NA,CASRVQGASSTDTQYF,TGTGCCAGTAGGGTCCAGGGCGCCTCTAGCACAGATACGCAGTATTTT
NA,TRBV10-3,TRBJ1-6,NA,CAISDPPPGSSYNSPLHF,TGTGCCATCAGTGATCCCCCCCCGGGCAGCTCCTATAATTCACCCCTCCACTTT
NA,TRBV2,TRBJ2-3,TRBD1,CASIADRGGTDTQYF,TGTGCCAGCATCGCGGACAGGGGGGGCACAGATACGCAGTATTTT
NA,TRBV7-8,TRBJ1-6,NA,CASSRDRTYNSPLHF,TGTGCCAGCAGCCGAGACCGAACCTATAATTCACCCCTCCACTTT
NA,TRBV3-1/TRBV3-2,TRBJ1-1,NA,CASSPRTGDAEAFF,TGTGCCAGCAGCCCACGGACCGGGGACGCTGAAGCTTTCTTT
NA,TRBV3-1/TRBV3-2,TRBJ1-2,NA,CASSHSQARYGYTF,TGTGCCAGCAGCCACTCCCAGGCACGCTATGGCTACACCTTC
few,TRBV7-2,TRBJ2-1,NA,CASSYSASEQFF,TGTGCCAGCAGCTATTCCGCGAGTGAGCAGTTCTTC
NA,TRBV10-3,TRBJ1-1,NA,CAISESGVGTEAFF,TGTGCCATCAGTGAGTCTGGGGTTGGCACTGAAGCTTTCTTT
NA,TRBV10-3,TRBJ2-5,TRBD1,CAISDGRDRGRQETQYF,TGTGCCATCAGTGATGGCCGGGACAGGGGGCGGCAAGAGACCCAGTACTTC
NA,TRBV6-2/TRBV6-3,TRBJ2-1,TRBD1,CASSHRGQSSYNEQFF,TGTGCCAGCAGTCACCGGGGACAGAGCTCCTACAATGAGCAGTTCTTC
NA,TRBV24-1,TRBJ2-5,TRBD1,CATSKRDREETQYF,TGTGCCACCTCGAAACGGGACAGGGAAGAGACCCAGTACTTC
NA,TRBV4-1,TRBJ1-1,NA,CASSRTKGYTEAFF,TGCGCCAGCAGCCGTACCAAGGGCTACACTGAAGCTTTCTTT
NA,TRBV6-4,TRBJ1-4,TRBD1,CASSDPLKQGLNEKLFF,TGTGCCAGCAGTGATCCCCTCAAACAGGGGCTGAATGAAAAACTGTTTTTT
NA,TRBV4-3,TRBJ2-7,TRBD1,CASSQGTGTGAYEQYF,TGCGCCAGCAGCCAGGGAACCGGGACAGGGGCTTACGAGCAGTACTTC
few,TRBV4-3,TRBJ2-7,TRBD2,CASSSGTSGGLSYEQYF,TGCGCCAGCAGTTCCGGGACTAGCGGGGGGCTGTCCTACGAGCAGTACTTC
once,TRBV7-9,TRBJ2-6,NA,CASSFQGATGANVLTF,TGTGCCAGCAGCTTCCAAGGGGCGACTGGGGCCAACGTCCTGACTTTC
few,TRBV5-1,TRBJ1-2,NA,CASSSTGLSGDGYTF,TGCGCCAGCAGTTCGACGGGCCTTTCAGGGGATGGCTACACCTTC
NA,TRBV7-8,TRBJ2-5,NA,CASSLFEGKETQYF,TGTGCCAGCAGCTTATTCGAGGGGAAAGAGACCCAGTACTTC
NA,TRBV5-1,TRBJ2-7,TRBD1,CASTAGQGRSYEQYF,TGCGCCAGCACGGCCGGACAGGGAAGAAGCTACGAGCAGTACTTC
NA,TRBV5-1,TRBJ2-1,NA,CASSLAPRYNEQFF,TGCGCCAGCAGCTTGGCCCCCCGGTACAATGAGCAGTTCTTC
NA,TRBV6-5,TRBJ1-4,NA,CARRRSLGGKLFF,TGTGCCCGCCGACGGTCCTTAGGAGGAAAACTGTTTTTT
NA,TRBV5-1,TRBJ2-7,NA,CASSGGGGSPPYEQYF,TGCGCCAGCAGCGGAGGCGGGGGCTCCCCGCCCTACGAGCAGTACTTC
NA,TRBV4-1,TRBJ2-3,TRBD2,CASSHVSGWGLTDTQYF,TGCGCCAGCAGCCACGTGAGCGGATGGGGACTAACAGATACGCAGTATTTT
NA,TRBV6-2/TRBV6-3,TRBJ1-5,NA,CASSYAENQPQHF,TGTGCCAGCAGTTACGCGGAAAATCAGCCCCAGCATTTT
NA,TRBV5-5,TRBJ1-6,NA,CASSSLGSSESPLHF,TGTGCCAGCAGCTCCTTGGGCAGTAGTGAATCACCCCTCCACTTT
NA,TRBV7-2,TRBJ2-1,NA,CASSLGHMSSYNEQFF,TGTGCCAGCAGCCTAGGTCACATGAGCTCCTACAATGAGCAGTTCTTC
NA,TRBV12-5,TRBJ2-5,NA,CASGSNAGSETQYF,TGTGCTAGTGGTTCTAATGCGGGTTCGGAGACCCAGTACTTC
NA,TRBV19,TRBJ1-1,NA,CASITSSPGKAFF,TGTGCCAGTATTACTAGTAGTCCGGGGAAAGCTTTCTTT
once,TRBV3-1/TRBV3-2,TRBJ2-5,NA,CASSHWRGKETQYF,TGTGCCAGCAGCCACTGGCGGGGAAAAGAGACCCAGTACTTC
NA,TRBV10-1,TRBJ1-6,TRBD1,CARVLRTGGHNSPLHF,TGCGCCAGGGTACTCAGGACAGGGGGCCATAATTCACCCCTCCACTTT
NA,TRBV7-2,TRBJ1-2,NA,CASSITMRGYTF,TGTGCCAGCAGCATTACTATGAGGGGCTACACCTTC
NA,TRBV19,TRBJ1-1,TRBD1,CASSTGGAGTEAFF,TGTGCCAGTAGTACAGGGGGCGCGGGCACTGAAGCTTTCTTT
NA,TRBV3-1/TRBV3-2,TRBJ1-3,NA,CASSQLWGDTIYF,TGTGCCAGCAGCCAATTATGGGGGGACACCATATATTTT
NA,TRBV5-4,TRBJ2-3,TRBD2,CASSSGLADDTQYF,TGTGCCAGCAGCTCGGGACTAGCTGACGATACGCAGTATTTT
NA,TRBV6-2/TRBV6-3,TRBJ1-2,NA,CASSWRQFYGYTF,TGTGCCAGCAGTTGGAGACAGTTCTATGGCTACACCTTC
NA,TRBV27,TRBJ2-2,NA,CASTSDTGELFF,TGTGCCAGCACATCCGATACCGGGGAGCTGTTTTTT
NA,TRBV27,TRBJ1-6,NA,CASSLQAISLSPLHF,TGTGCCAGCAGTCTCCAAGCGATATCCCTTTCACCCCTCCACTTT